This record concerns one T cell receptor (beta chain) sequence. This specimen belongs to a study of blood T cell repertoires in COVID-19. Germline V gene lookup returns CDR1 SGHTA and CDR2 FQGTGA. The CDR3 runs 15 residues. V lost 0 bases to trimming and J lost 0 bases, with 9 bases between them. The method was immunoSEQ multiplex PCR; TCRdb's version includes in-frame clones alone and lacks a portion of them. The table records 200,000 to 300,000 clones, about four fifths of them present only once. This sequence was found in a woman of 80 years or more with COVID-19, enrolled during active disease. The chain joins TRBV7-3 to TRBJ2-7; D may be TRBD1 (5 bases). The sequenced material came from peripheral blood. The CDR3 spells CASSLTNGASYEQYF. The CDR3 nucleotides read TGTGCCAGCAGCTTAACGAATGGGGCCTCCTACGAGCAGTACTTC.